This T cell receptor (beta chain) was identified during a study of T cell repertoires in cytomegalovirus infection. Study context: CMV infection and matching HLA type were both indicated by public TCR beta signatures.

This clonotype appeared many times. TCRdb called the reads again in MiXCR, with one record for every CDR3 protein. The data show hundreds of thousands of distinct CDR3 sequences, 30% to 40% seen once. Sequenced input: PBMCs. The source of this sequence is a human donor in good health (CMV status not recorded). Some clones in this sample may be carry-over from other donors' samples.

For the CDR3, the DNA is TGTGCCAGCAGTAACGGGGCAGGGAGCGGCACTTCGTCACCCCTCCACTTT. Translation gives CASSNGAGSGTSSPLHF. The genes are TRBV6-1 and TRBJ1-6; maybe TRBD1 (5 bases). The V end lost 5 bases, the J end lost 10 bases, and 24 bases lay between the germline ends. The CDR3 runs 17 residues. Germline lookup yields CDR1 MNHNS and CDR2 SASEGT.